The 21 T cell receptor beta chains below were found in one sample sequenced in a study of blood T cells in healthy people across ages. A second PCR of roughly 7 to 11 cycles used a sample-barcoded 5' primer and a J-beta primer mix. TCRdb ran MiXCR on the 5' RACE reads and lists one entry per CDR3 protein. The sample holds 1.2 million to 1.5 million distinct CDR3 sequences, approximately 42% seen once. The specimen sequenced was blood. These receptor sequences come from a woman aged 18 to 35 in good health.

The chain links TRBV9 to TRBJ2-3; TRBD1 aligns across 10 bases. The CDR3 extends over 14 amino acids. The V gene end was trimmed by 4 bases and the J gene end by 8 bases; junction bases not matched to a gene: 7. CDR1 and CDR2 from the germline V gene are SGDLS and YYNGEE. The CDR3 bases are TGTGCCAGCAGCACCCGGGACAGGGGAGTTACGCAGTATTTT. This sequence encodes CASSTRDRGVTQYF.

This clonotype was recorded a few times. The genes are TRBV3-1 and TRBJ2-5, with no clear D. The CDR3 runs to 15 residues. V lost 0 bases to trimming and J lost 4 bases, with 12 bases between them. CDR1 LGHDT and CDR2 YNNKEL come from the germline V gene (reference sequence). CDR3 DNA sequence: TGTGCCAGCAGCCAAGATACTTCCAGTCCAGAGACCCAGTACTTC. Translating gives CASSQDTSSPETQYF.

The chain has TRBV5-1 and TRBJ2-3; TRBD1 matches at 7 bases. V gave up 4 bases and J gave up 2 bases; unmatched junction bases: 13. The CDR3 has 17 residues. Germline-derived CDR1 and CDR2 are SGHRS and YFSETQ. The CDR3 region is CASSLRGRGPPTDTQYF. CDR3 DNA: TGCGCCAGCAGCCTGAGAGGTAGGGGGCCCCCCACAGATACGCAGTATTTT. Full variable domain (missing parts from reference TRBV5-1 and TRBJ2-3): KAGVTQTPRYLIKTRGQQVTLSCSPISGHRSVSWYQQTPGQGLQFLFEYFSETQRNKGNFPGRFSGRQFSNSRSEMNVSTLELGDSALYLCASSLRGRGPPTDTQYFGPGTRLTVL.

The chain employs TRBV4-2 and TRBJ1-2; 11 bases are a match to TRBD1. With 0 bases clipped from V and 8 bases from J, the junction kept 5 bases outside the gene matches. The CDR3 covers 15 residues. Germline values: CDR1 LGHNA, CDR2 YNFKEQ. The CDR3 bases are TGTGCCAGCAGCCAAGAAGGGACAGGGGGTCGCGGCTACACCTTC. Encoded protein: CASSQEGTGGRGYTF.

This clonotype was observed many times. CDR3 protein: CSVVITYEQYF. For the CDR3, the DNA is TGCAGCGTTGTAATCACCTACGAGCAGTACTTC. This chain links TRBV29-1 with TRBJ2-7; D gene uncertain. Germline values: CDR1 SQVTM, CDR2 ANQGSEA. V lost 4 bases to trimming and J lost 2 bases, with 6 bases between them. This CDR3 is 11 amino acids long.

This clonotype was seen a handful of times. V and J are TRBV10-3 and TRBJ1-1; 9 bases line up with TRBD1. CDR3 length: 13 amino acids. Trimming removed 4 bases from V and 4 bases from J; junction bases left unmatched: 1. The germline V gene encodes CDR1 ENHRY and CDR2 SYGVKD. CDR3 DNA sequence: TGTGCCATCAGTGGGGGACAGGGCACTGAAGCTTTCTTT. This encodes CAISGGQGTEAFF.

This clonotype was counted between two and nine times. V gene TRBV20-1 combines with J gene TRBJ2-1, with D possibly TRBD1 on 6 matching bases. Trimming left V 8 bases short and J 2 bases short, with 13 bases between. This CDR3 is built from 13 residues. In germline, CDR1 is DFQATT, CDR2 SNEGSKA (reference sequence). CDR3 region: CSPRTGPYNEQFF. CDR3 nucleotide sequence: TGCAGTCCCCGAACAGGGCCCTACAATGAGCAGTTCTTC.

This clonotype was counted a few times. The V and J genes are TRBV7-2 and TRBJ2-1; 7 bases map to TRBD2. Losses at the gene ends were 0 bases for V and 7 bases for J; bases not matched to a gene: 6. The CDR3 covers 15 residues. The V gene's germline CDR1 is SGHTA and CDR2 FQGNSA. Here the CDR3 reads CASSLALGGPNEQFF. The CDR3 DNA reads TGTGCCAGCAGCTTAGCGTTGGGAGGGCCGAATGAGCAGTTCTTC. Full variable domain (remainder filled in from reference TRBV7-2 and TRBJ2-1): GAGVSQSPSNKVTEKGKDVELRCDPISGHTALYWYRQSLGQGLEFLIYFQGNSAPDKSGLPSDRFSAERTGGSVSTLTIQRTQQEDSAVYLCASSLALGGPNEQFFGPGTRLTVL.

This clonotype came up a few times. V gene TRBV4-2 combines with J gene TRBJ2-1; possibly TRBD1 or TRBD2 for D (5 bases each). With 2 bases removed from V and 7 bases from J, the gap between germline ends came to 15 bases. There are 15 residues in the CDR3. Germline CDR1 is LGHNA and CDR2 is YNFKEQ. This CDR3 is CASSQSSRGSNEQFF. DNA for the CDR3: TGTGCCAGCAGCCAATCCTCGAGGGGTTCGAATGAGCAGTTCTTC.

The V call is TRBV13, the J call TRBJ2-5; the match to TRBD2 covers 7 bases. The CDR3 totals 14 residues. Germline trimming cut 6 bases from V and 2 bases from J; bases unmatched to any gene: 6. CDR1 is PRHDT, CDR2 FYEKMQ, per germline (reference sequence). Here the CDR3 DNA reads TGTGCCAGCAGTTACGGACTAGTACAAGAGACCCAGTACTTC. As protein: CASSYGLVQETQYF.

The V gene is TRBV5-1, the J gene TRBJ2-3, with 8 bases lining up with TRBD2. Unmatched junction bases numbered 5, after V lost 2 bases and J lost 3 bases. The CDR3 consists of 15 residues. The germline V gene encodes CDR1 SGHRS and CDR2 YFSETQ. In nucleotides, the CDR3 is TGCGCCAGCAGCTTCCGCGGGAGGACAACAGATACGCAGTATTTT. Its translation is CASSFRGRTTDTQYF. Variable domain in full (rest from reference TRBV5-1 and TRBJ2-3): KAGVTQTPRYLIKTRGQQVTLSCSPISGHRSVSWYQQTPGQGLQFLFEYFSETQRNKGNFPGRFSGRQFSNSRSEMNVSTLELGDSALYLCASSFRGRTTDTQYFGPGTRLTVL.

This clonotype is a singleton in its sample. The chain uses TRBV4-2 and TRBJ2-3; 7 bases map to TRBD1. From germline, CDR1 is LGHNA and CDR2 YNFKEQ. The CDR3 is made up of 17 amino acids. The J segment lost 5 bases and the V segment lost 1 base, leaving 12 bases of the junction unmatched. As DNA, the CDR3 is TGTGCCAGCAGCCAAGGGACCAGACAGGGCGTTGGAGATACGCAGTATTTT. Translation: CASSQGTRQGVGDTQYF.

The CDR3 region has the DNA TGTGCCACCAGTGATTCCCTAGCGGGGGATTACTCCTACAATGAGCAGTTCTTC. Its translation: CATSDSLAGDYSYNEQFF. This rearrangement joins TRBV24-1 to TRBJ2-1; 10 nucleotides align to TRBD2. After removal of 2 bases from V and 0 bases from J, the junction contained 6 bases not matched to a gene. From germline, CDR1 is KGHDR and CDR2 SFDVKD. CDR3 length: 18 amino acids.

This clonotype was found a few times. The chain couples TRBV18 to TRBJ1-2; 12 positions agree with TRBD1. The CDR3 contains 15 residues. After removal of 3 bases from V and 3 bases from J, the junction contained 2 bases not matched to a gene. Looked up from germline, CDR1 is KGHSH and CDR2 is LQKENI. The CDR3 is CASSPGQGADYGYTF. CDR3 nucleotides: TGTGCCAGCTCACCGGGACAGGGGGCCGACTATGGCTACACCTTC.

The chain recombines TRBV27 with TRBJ1-2; D may be TRBD1 (6 bases). CDR3 length equals 13 residues. Germline values: CDR1 MNHEY, CDR2 SMNVEV (reference sequence). Trimming shortened V by 4 bases and J by 8 bases, and 14 bases separated the two germline ends. The CDR3 region is CASSSYRVGGYTF. In DNA form, the CDR3 reads TGTGCCAGCAGTTCGTACAGGGTTGGGGGCTACACCTTC.

A remark on this clonotype: The junction shows a germline mismatch at one end, possibly a read error. DNA for the CDR3: TGTGCCAGCAGCCACTGGGGAGTCAGGTCGGCCTACAATGGGCAGTTCTTC. It is translated as CASSHWGVRSAYNGQFF. The chain combines TRBV14 with TRBJ2-1; TRBD2 is a possible D gene (5 bases). The CDR3 consists of 17 residues. Germline values: CDR1 SGHDN, CDR2 FVKESK.

This clonotype was observed a few times. V gene TRBV27 combines with J gene TRBJ2-3; 13 bases agree with TRBD2. Germline lookup yields CDR1 MNHEY and CDR2 SMNVEV (reference sequence). V was clipped by 6 bases and J by 5 bases; unmatched bases: 5. CDR3 length: 15 residues. DNA of the CDR3: TGTGCCAGCAGATGGACTAGCGGGAGTCGAGATACGCAGTATTTT. Translated: CASRWTSGSRDTQYF.

The rearrangement joins TRBV29-1 to TRBJ2-7, with 7 nucleotides matching TRBD2. The ends lost 5 bases at V and 4 bases at J; junction bases unmatched: 11. The CDR3 runs 14 residues. From germline, CDR1 is SQVTM and CDR2 ANQGSEA. In DNA form, the CDR3 reads TGCAGCGTTACGCAACAGTACGGGGGGTACGAGCAGTACTTC. This sequence encodes CSVTQQYGGYEQYF.

CDR3 nucleotides: TGCGCCAGCAGCCCGGCGGCGGGTGGCAATCAGCCCCAGCATTTT. Translation: CASSPAAGGNQPQHF. The chain recombines TRBV4-1 with TRBJ1-5; D gene ambiguous. Per the germline V gene, CDR1 is MGHRA and CDR2 is YSYEKL. Trimming removed 4 bases at V and 2 bases at J, with 12 bases between. CDR3 size: 15 residues.

The chain uses TRBV5-1 and TRBJ1-5; no definite D call. V gave up 4 bases and J gave up 4 bases, with 18 bases separating them. CDR3 length: 16 residues. CDR1 is SGHRS and CDR2 is YFSETQ in the germline V gene. This CDR3 is CASSTWVGKGNQPQHF. DNA for the CDR3: TGCGCCAGCAGCACGTGGGTTGGGAAAGGGAATCAGCCCCAGCATTTT.

There are a few counts of this clonotype. A much larger clone differs by one base, so this may be a read error. The V gene is TRBV13, the J gene TRBJ1-2; D uncertain. From germline, CDR1 is PRHDT and CDR2 FYEKMQ (reference sequence). This CDR3 comprises 13 residues. The ends were cut back, 0 bases at V and 3 bases at J, with 5 bases in the middle. The DNA for the CDR3 is TGTGCCAGCAGCTTAGGCTGGGACTATGGCTACACCTTC. Amino acids: CASSLGWDYGYTF.